A single sample is the source of the 29 T cell receptor beta chains below, sequenced in a study of blood T cell repertoires in COVID-19. Data came from immunoSEQ multiplex PCR; TCRdb stores just in-frame clones and leaves some out. The sample includes about 240,000 clones, 86% seen only once; the top ten take roughly an eighth. Input material: peripheral blood. These receptors were collected from a man older than 75 with acute or convalescent COVID-19.

This chain connects TRBV27 to TRBJ2-7, with 9 bases identical to TRBD2. Trimming took 7 bases from V and 5 from J; bases not matched to a gene: 12. Germline CDR1 and CDR2: MNHEY and SMNVEV (reference sequence). The CDR3 length is 15 residues. As DNA, the CDR3 is TGTGCCAGCACCAAACCGGGACTAGCTCACCACGAGCAGTACTTC. Protein: CASTKPGLAHHEQYF.

This chain links TRBV29-1 with TRBJ1-4; D gene uncertain. CDR3 size: 14 residues. The V and J ends lost 0 bases and 6 bases respectively, with 11 bases between them. The germline gives CDR1 SQVTM, CDR2 ANQGSEA. CDR3 nucleotides: TGCAGCGTTGAAGAGGGAGGCGTGGATGAAAAACTGTTTTTT. Protein sequence: CSVEEGGVDEKLFF.

The chain employs TRBV5-1 and TRBJ2-7; a possible D gene is TRBD1 (6 bases). The CDR3 covers 14 residues. V gave up 4 bases and J gave up 4 bases, with 15 bases separating them. Germline V gene data show CDR1 as SGHRS and CDR2 as YFSETQ. In nucleotides, the CDR3 is TGCGCCAGCAGCCCCACCCCTGGACAGTACGAGCAGTACTTC. Translating gives CASSPTPGQYEQYF.

This clone was detected only once. The chain has TRBV5-4 and TRBJ1-5, with 7 bases matching TRBD1. This CDR3 is built from 13 residues. The V gene end was trimmed by 2 bases and the J gene end by 6 bases; junction bases not matched to a gene: 2. The germline V gene encodes CDR1 SGHNT and CDR2 YYREEE (reference sequence). The CDR3 sequence is CASSLGGTQPQHF. CDR3 coding DNA: TGTGCCAGCAGCTTAGGGGGCACTCAGCCCCAGCATTTT.

The chain joins TRBV20-1 to TRBJ1-2; no definite D call. V was cut by 6 bases and J by 5 bases, with 10 bases left in between. Germline V gene lookup returns CDR1 DFQATT and CDR2 SNEGSKA (reference sequence). CDR3 size: 11 residues. The CDR3 loop reads CSAPRAYGYTF. As DNA, the CDR3 is TGCAGTGCCCCGAGGGCGTATGGCTACACCTTC.

This clone was picked up a small number of times. V gene TRBV4-2 combines with J gene TRBJ1-2; D is possibly TRBD1 (5 bases). Germline V gives CDR1 LGHNA, CDR2 YNFKEQ. V was trimmed by 1 base and J by 4 bases, leaving 16 bases between them. The CDR3 length is 16 residues. Here the CDR3 reads CASSQVSGGTGYGYTF. The CDR3 coding sequence is TGTGCCAGCAGCCAAGTAAGCGGCGGGACCGGCTATGGCTACACCTTC.

In this sample, this clone turned up once. This chain joins TRBV7-3 and TRBJ2-1, with 14 bases that match TRBD2. The CDR3 has 16 residues. The ends lost 6 bases at V and 7 bases at J; junction bases unmatched: 8. Germline-derived CDR1 and CDR2 are SGHTA and FQGTGA. For the CDR3, the DNA is TGTGCCAGCAGATCCGGGACTAGCGGGAGTTGGAATGAGCAGTTCTTC. Its protein is CASRSGTSGSWNEQFF.

This rearrangement joins TRBV6-6 to TRBJ1-4, with D unclear. V lost 6 bases and J 7 bases, leaving 18 bases between the germline ends. The CDR3 runs to 15 residues. Germline V gene data show CDR1 as MNHNY and CDR2 as SVGAGI (reference sequence). CDR3 sequence: CASSRRAAPTEKLFF. CDR3 nucleotides: TGTGCCAGCAGCCGGCGGGCCGCCCCTACTGAAAAACTGTTTTTT.

This chain joins TRBV6-1 and TRBJ2-2, with 7 positions matching TRBD1. The ends lost 3 bases at V and 8 bases at J; junction bases unmatched: 3. The CDR3 extends over 13 amino acids. Germline loops: CDR1 MNHNS, CDR2 SASEGT. CDR3 in amino acids: CASSDQGVGELFF. CDR3 nucleotides: TGTGCCAGCAGTGACCAGGGGGTGGGGGAGCTGTTTTTT.

The V call is TRBV25-1, the J call TRBJ2-4; D possibly corresponds to TRBD1 (7 bases). CDR1 MGHDK and CDR2 SYGVNS come from the germline V gene. This CDR3 is built from 16 residues. V lost 4 bases, J lost 1 base, and 14 bases lay in between. CDR3 amino acids: CASSGHRGGAKNIQYF. The CDR3 nucleotides are TGTGCCAGCAGTGGTCACAGGGGAGGTGCCAAAAACATTCAGTACTTC.

The chain employs TRBV6-1 and TRBJ2-7, with D possibly being TRBD1 (6 bases). The CDR3 is 15 amino acids. V lost 2 bases and J lost 7, with 18 bases in between. Germline CDR1 reads MNHNS; CDR2 reads SASEGT. Written as DNA, the CDR3 is TGTGCCAGCAGTGAAAGTCTGGGCCCGCAGGGGGAGCAGTACTTC. Amino acid sequence: CASSESLGPQGEQYF.

The V and J genes are TRBV18 and TRBJ2-7, with 8 bases fitting TRBD1. The CDR3 has 14 amino acids. Germline-derived CDR1 and CDR2 are KGHSH and LQKENI. V gave up 5 bases and J gave up 0 bases; unmatched junction bases: 3. CDR3 sequence: CASSRDRSSYEQYF. CDR3 DNA: TGTGCCAGCTCAAGGGACAGGAGCTCCTACGAGCAGTACTTC.

This chain uses TRBV6-5 with TRBJ2-1; TRBD1 matches at 7 bases. The ends lost 5 bases at V and 0 bases at J; junction bases unmatched: 4. Per germline, CDR1 MNHEY and CDR2 SVGAGI. The CDR3 spans 15 residues. DNA for the CDR3: TGTGCCAGCAGTCTTGACAGGGTCTCCTACAATGAGCAGTTCTTC. Translation gives CASSLDRVSYNEQFF.

The chain uses TRBV28 and TRBJ2-1; possible D gene TRBD1, 5 bases. The CDR3 sequence is 15 residues long. Trimming removed 4 bases from V and 6 bases from J, with 16 bases in between. Germline values: CDR1 MDHEN, CDR2 SYDVKM. The CDR3 loop is CASSWTRSPFNEQFF. In nucleotides, the CDR3 is TGTGCCAGCAGTTGGACACGGTCGCCCTTCAATGAGCAGTTCTTC.

Here the CDR3 DNA reads TGTGCCAGCAGTTACGAGGGACAGCATGAAAAACTGTTTTTT. The encoded protein is CASSYEGQHEKLFF. The gene calls are TRBV6-6 and TRBJ1-4, with 7 bases that match TRBD1. The CDR3 loop spans 14 amino acids. Germline CDR1 and CDR2: MNHNY and SVGAGI (reference sequence). The junction had 3 bases not matched to a gene; V was cut back by 2 bases and J by 6 bases.

The rearrangement links TRBV28 to TRBJ2-1, with D perhaps matching TRBD2 (6 bases). Germline CDR1 reads MDHEN; CDR2 reads SYDVKM. V lost 3 bases and J lost 7, with 7 bases in between. The CDR3 extends over 12 amino acids. DNA for the CDR3: TGTGCCAGCAGTTTCGCGGGAAATGAGCAGTTCTTC. Amino acids: CASSFAGNEQFF.

The chain employs TRBV6-5 and TRBJ1-2; 7 bases are shared with TRBD1. Trimming cost V 4 bases and J 14 bases; bases outside gene matches: 7. The CDR3 loop spans 11 amino acids. From germline, CDR1 is MNHEY and CDR2 SVGAGI. CDR3 amino acids: CASSSGTAQTF. The CDR3 region has the DNA TGTGCCAGCAGTTCTGGGACAGCTCAAACCTTC.

This chain joins TRBV12-3 or TRBV12-4 and TRBJ2-3; tentatively, D is TRBD1 (6 bases). This CDR3 has 12 amino acids. The V gene lost 6 bases and the J gene lost 6 bases, with 10 bases spanning the gap. The CDR3 protein is CASRPDRDTQYF. In DNA, the CDR3 is TGTGCCAGCAGGCCTGACAGGGATACGCAGTATTTT.

This clone was recorded once. The DNA for the CDR3 is TGTGCCAGTAGTATAGATGGGACAGAAGAGACCCAGTACTTC. It yields the protein CASSIDGTEETQYF. The rearrangement links TRBV19 to TRBJ2-5; TRBD1 agrees at 7 bases. Trimming at V came to 0 bases and at J to 3 bases, leaving 1 base not matched to a gene. The CDR3 runs to 14 residues. Germline values: CDR1 LNHDA, CDR2 SQIVND (reference sequence).

The chain employs TRBV28 and TRBJ1-1, with 7 nucleotides matching TRBD1. In germline, CDR1 is MDHEN, CDR2 SYDVKM. CDR3 length: 14 amino acids. Losses at the gene ends were 5 bases for V and 1 base for J; bases not matched to a gene: 4. The CDR3 reads CASSPRTGNTEAFF. In DNA, the CDR3 is TGTGCCAGCAGTCCCCGGACAGGGAACACTGAAGCTTTCTTT.

The rearrangement uses TRBV7-8 and TRBJ1-3; TRBD1 might be the D (5 bases). This CDR3 contains 16 residues. The germline gives CDR1 SGHVS, CDR2 FQNEAQ. Trimming stripped 4 bases from V and 3 bases from J, with 16 bases between. The CDR3 coding sequence is TGTGCCAGCAGCTCGCCCCGGGGGACGCTTGGAAACACCATATATTTT. Residues: CASSSPRGTLGNTIYF.

This clone appeared a few times. The chain links TRBV10-3 to TRBJ1-2; 8 bases align to TRBD1. V shed 3 bases and J 4 bases; nucleotides not matched to a gene: 10. Germline CDR1 ENHRY, CDR2 SYGVKD. This CDR3 spans 16 amino acids. The CDR3, as DNA: TGTGCCATCAGTGAAAAAACAGGGGGTAGTCTCTATGGCTACACCTTC. This encodes CAISEKTGGSLYGYTF.

This clone was recorded only once. The chain uses TRBV7-6 and TRBJ2-3, with 9 positions matching TRBD1. CDR3 length equals 16 residues. Germline V gives CDR1 SGHVS, CDR2 FNYEAQ. J was trimmed by 2 bases and V by 5 bases; bases with no gene match: 8. The CDR3 bases are TGTGCCAGCAGCCTGACGACAGGGGGATCCACAGATACGCAGTATTTT. Amino acids: CASSLTTGGSTDTQYF.

The chain joins TRBV4-2 to TRBJ1-6, with 9 bases that match TRBD1. CDR1 is LGHNA and CDR2 is YNFKEQ in the germline V gene. V lost 0 bases, J lost 1 base, and 7 bases stayed unmatched. CDR3 length: 19 amino acids. As DNA, the CDR3 is TGTGCCAGCAGCCAAGAGAGCGGGACAGGGATATCCTATAATTCACCCCTCCACTTT. This encodes CASSQESGTGISYNSPLHF.

The CDR3, as DNA: TGTGCCAGCAGTTTATCTACTTTCGGCGAGCAGTACTTC. It yields the protein CASSLSTFGEQYF. The chain couples TRBV12-3 or TRBV12-4 to TRBJ2-7; no definite D call. This CDR3 is built from 13 residues. With 2 bases removed from V and 6 bases from J, the gap between germline ends came to 11 bases.

The V call is TRBV9, the J call TRBJ2-2; TRBD2 aligns across 12 bases. The germline gives CDR1 SGDLS, CDR2 YYNGEE. The CDR3 is made up of 16 amino acids. The J segment lost 2 bases and the V segment lost 4 bases, leaving 3 bases of the junction unmatched. CDR3 region: CASSRGLAGNTGELFF. The DNA of the CDR3 is TGTGCCAGCAGCCGCGGACTAGCGGGAAACACCGGGGAGCTGTTTTTT.

The V call is TRBV28, the J call TRBJ1-5, with unresolved D. The length of the CDR3 is 12 residues. Trimming took off 4 bases at V and 7 bases at J, with 8 bases between the two ends. The germline CDR1 and CDR2 sequences are MDHEN and SYDVKM. The CDR3 DNA is TGTGCCAGCAGTTCCCTCGGGCAGCCCCAGCATTTT. Its translation is CASSSLGQPQHF.

The J gene is TRBJ1-5, the V gene TRBV5-5, with 8 bases aligning to TRBD1. The CDR3 is 15 amino acids. Trimming removed 3 bases from V and 0 bases from J; junction bases left unmatched: 2. Germline V CDR1 and CDR2: SGHKS, YYEKEE (reference sequence). The CDR3 DNA is TGTGCCAGCAGCTCGACAGGGGCTAGCAATCAGCCCCAGCATTTT. Protein sequence: CASSSTGASNQPQHF.

This chain joins TRBV11-2 and TRBJ2-2; 7 nucleotides agree with TRBD1. CDR1 SGHAT and CDR2 FQNNGV come from the germline V gene. The CDR3 is 15 amino acids. The V gene end was trimmed by 5 bases and the J gene end by 1 base; junction bases not matched to a gene: 4. DNA for the CDR3: TGTGCCAGCAGCCGACAGGGCCTGAACACCGGGGAGCTGTTTTTT. Translation: CASSRQGLNTGELFF. Filled out from reference TRBV11-2 and TRBJ2-2, the complete variable domain reads EAGVAQSPRYKIIEKRQSVAFWCNPISGHATLYWYQQILGQGPKLLIQFQNNGVVDDSQLPKDRFSAERLKGVDSTLKIQPAKLEDSAVYLCASSRQGLNTGELFFGEGSRLTVL.